Listed below are T cell receptor beta chains from one sample, sequenced in a study of Graves' ophthalmopathy and Graves' hyperthyroidism. A single record per CDR3 protein comes from TCRdb applying MiXCR to the multiplex PCR reads. Here the sample spans hundreds of thousands of distinct CDR3 sequences, roughly 21% being singletons. Sequenced material: peripheral blood. The receptor set was obtained from a woman aged 18-30 years with stable Graves' hyperthyroidism. The conserved cysteine and the conserved F or W are not part of the CDR3 here. The order of the fields is V gene, D gene, J gene, CDR3 protein. D genes are given only for firm matches.

TRBV6-5,TRBD2,.,ASSYRGGRQETQY
TRBV4-3,TRBD1,TRBJ1-1,ASSHNVVQGHTEAF
TRBV6-5,.,TRBJ1-1,ASSYSGGAEAF
TRBV24-1,.,TRBJ2-7,ATSEGREVDEQY
TRBV25-1,.,TRBJ2-7,ASSEEGRQY
TRBV7-2,TRBD1,TRBJ2-7,ASSPQDRVIYEQY
TRBV20-1,.,TRBJ1-5,SARDLWTSIDNQPQH
TRBV28,TRBD2,TRBJ2-4,ASGHHREENIQY
TRBV13,TRBD1,TRBJ2-6,ASSPWTGHSGANVLT
TRBV19,.,TRBJ1-5,ASSKLGGSNQPQH
TRBV28,TRBD2,TRBJ2-5,ASSPQLAGKETQY
TRBV28,.,TRBJ2-5,ASSLMVETQY
TRBV18,.,TRBJ1-5,ASSNRASQVGNQPQH
TRBV11-2,.,TRBJ2-7,ASSFNGLYEQY
TRBV29-1,TRBD2,TRBJ2-7,SVALGGSSYEQY
TRBV15,TRBD2,TRBJ2-7,ATSRIGTSGSYEQY
TRBV20-1,TRBD2,TRBJ2-3,SVPRLATTDTQY
TRBV2,TRBD2,TRBJ2-5,ASPVLAGETQY
TRBV6-1,.,TRBJ2-2,ASKGFTGELF
TRBV7-3,TRBD2,TRBJ2-7,ASSSELAGGKQY
TRBV18,.,TRBJ1-4,ASSPQGLNEKLF
TRBV3-1,TRBD2,TRBJ2-2,ASSHFIGLENTGELF
TRBV10-3,TRBD1,TRBJ1-6,AIRPGQGGSPLH
TRBV15,.,TRBJ1-3,ATSRDWKGSGNTIY
TRBV3-1,.,TRBJ2-5,ASSQELSRARSGGKTQY
TRBV6-5,.,TRBJ2-7,ASSWLDEQY
TRBV6-5,.,TRBJ1-5,ARVVGENQPQH
TRBV7-2,.,TRBJ2-7,ASSRDPDYEQY
TRBV20-1,.,TRBJ2-7,SARAGAASYEQY
TRBV6-2/TRBV6-3,.,TRBJ2-7,ASAETYEQY
TRBV18,TRBD1,TRBJ2-5,ASSPATGGRETQY
TRBV7-3,TRBD1,TRBJ2-7,ASSLKGGGEQY
TRBV11-3,.,TRBJ1-1,ASSIGRGMNTEAF
TRBV6-2/TRBV6-3,.,TRBJ2-5,ASSYIQGQETQY
TRBV20-1,TRBD1,TRBJ1-3,SARKDRAGNTIY
TRBV27,.,TRBJ2-2,ASSLFSSTGELF
TRBV7-2,.,TRBJ2-7,ASSLGGRNSYEQY
TRBV30,.,TRBJ1-5,AWSRKEIYSNQPQH
TRBV20-1,TRBD1,TRBJ2-7,STRPGTVLSYEQY
TRBV2,TRBD1,TRBJ1-6,ASTGQGTDSPLH
TRBV29-1,TRBD1,TRBJ1-2,SVEKGAGGYT
TRBV28,TRBD1,TRBJ2-7,ASSSGQPRGQY
TRBV11-3,.,TRBJ1-3,ASSPPATGRLGNTIY
TRBV7-9,.,TRBJ1-1,ASSSGTDPTEAF
TRBV3-1,.,TRBJ1-2,ASSQETLSYGYT
TRBV12-3/TRBV12-4,TRBD2,TRBJ2-7,ASSSGLANYEQY
TRBV6-1,.,TRBJ1-1,ASEPNLDETAEAF
TRBV10-3,.,TRBJ1-5,AISGGGQPQH
TRBV12-3/TRBV12-4,TRBD1,TRBJ2-5,ASSPRDRGSRETQY
TRBV20-1,.,TRBJ2-5,SASLLVGTVY
TRBV6-2/TRBV6-3,TRBD2,TRBJ2-3,ATTETSATDTQY
TRBV28,.,TRBJ1-5,ASTNGNQPQH